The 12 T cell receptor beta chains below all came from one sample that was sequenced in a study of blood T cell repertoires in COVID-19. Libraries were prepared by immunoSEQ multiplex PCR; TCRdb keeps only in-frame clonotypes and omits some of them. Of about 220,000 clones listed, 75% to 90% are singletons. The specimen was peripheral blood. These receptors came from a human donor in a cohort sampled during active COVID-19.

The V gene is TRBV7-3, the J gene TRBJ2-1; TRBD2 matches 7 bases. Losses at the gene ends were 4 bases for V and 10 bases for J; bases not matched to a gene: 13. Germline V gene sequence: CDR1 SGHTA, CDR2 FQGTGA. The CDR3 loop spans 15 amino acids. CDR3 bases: TGTGCCAGCAGCTCCGGGACTACACCTCTGGAGGAGCAGTTCTTC. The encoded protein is CASSSGTTPLEEQFF.

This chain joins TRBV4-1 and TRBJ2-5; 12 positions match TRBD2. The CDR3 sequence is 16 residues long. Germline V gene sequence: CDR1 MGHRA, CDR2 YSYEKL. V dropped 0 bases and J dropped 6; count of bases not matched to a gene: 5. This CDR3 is CASSQDPGLAGQTQYF. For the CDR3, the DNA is TGCGCCAGCAGCCAAGATCCCGGACTAGCGGGGCAGACCCAGTACTTC.

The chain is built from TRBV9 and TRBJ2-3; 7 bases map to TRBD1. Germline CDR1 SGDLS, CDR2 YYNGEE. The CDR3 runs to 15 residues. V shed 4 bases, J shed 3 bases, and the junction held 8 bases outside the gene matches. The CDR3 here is CASSPTGLETDTQYF. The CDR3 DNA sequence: TGTGCCAGCAGCCCGACAGGGTTGGAGACAGATACGCAGTATTTT.

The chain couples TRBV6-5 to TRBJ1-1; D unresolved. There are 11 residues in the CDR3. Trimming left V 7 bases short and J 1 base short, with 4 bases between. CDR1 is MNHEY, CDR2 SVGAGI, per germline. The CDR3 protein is CASTRNTEAFF. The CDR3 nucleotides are TGTGCCAGCACCCGGAACACTGAAGCTTTCTTT.

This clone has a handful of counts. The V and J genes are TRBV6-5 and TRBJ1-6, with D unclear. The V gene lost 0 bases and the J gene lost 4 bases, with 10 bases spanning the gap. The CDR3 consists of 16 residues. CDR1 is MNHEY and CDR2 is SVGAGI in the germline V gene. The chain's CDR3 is CASSYSNIPYNSPLHF. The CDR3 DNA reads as TGTGCCAGCAGTTACTCGAACATACCGTATAATTCACCCCTCCACTTT.

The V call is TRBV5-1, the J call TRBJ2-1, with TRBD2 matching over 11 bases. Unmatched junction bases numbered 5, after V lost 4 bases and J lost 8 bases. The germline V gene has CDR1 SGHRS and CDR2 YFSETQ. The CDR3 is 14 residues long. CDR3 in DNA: TGCGCCAGCAGCGACACTAGCGGGAGCGATGAGCAGTTCTTC. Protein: CASSDTSGSDEQFF.

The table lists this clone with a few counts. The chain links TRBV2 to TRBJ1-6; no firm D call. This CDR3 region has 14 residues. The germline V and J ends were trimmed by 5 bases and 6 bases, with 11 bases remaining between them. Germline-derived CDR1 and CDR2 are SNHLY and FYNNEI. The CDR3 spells CASSSTEINSPLHF. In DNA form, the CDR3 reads TGTGCCAGCAGTTCAACAGAGATTAATTCACCCCTCCACTTT.

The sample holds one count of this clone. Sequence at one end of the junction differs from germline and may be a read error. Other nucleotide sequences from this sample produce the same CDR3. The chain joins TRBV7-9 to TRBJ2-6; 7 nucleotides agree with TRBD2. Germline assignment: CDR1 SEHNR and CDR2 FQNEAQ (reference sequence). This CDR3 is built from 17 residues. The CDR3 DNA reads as TGTGCTAGCAGCTTACCCCCAGGGAGGGCTGGGGCCAACGTCCTGACTTTC. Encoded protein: CASSLPPGRAGANVLTF.

CDR3 sequence (DNA): TGTGCCAGCAGCCCGTTGGACTACTCACTTTACAATGAGCAGTTCTTC. It encodes CASSPLDYSLYNEQFF. V and J are TRBV7-9 and TRBJ2-1; TRBD2 is a possible D gene (6 bases). From germline, CDR1 is SEHNR and CDR2 FQNEAQ (reference sequence). The V end was cut by 5 bases, the J end by 4 bases, with 18 bases between. The CDR3 is made up of 16 amino acids.

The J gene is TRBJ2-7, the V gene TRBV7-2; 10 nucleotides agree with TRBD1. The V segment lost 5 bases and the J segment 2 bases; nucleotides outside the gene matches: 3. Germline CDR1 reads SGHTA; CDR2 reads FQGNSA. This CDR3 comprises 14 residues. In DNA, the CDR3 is TGTGCCAGCAGCCCCGGGACAGGGGCCTACGAGCAGTACTTC. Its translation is CASSPGTGAYEQYF.

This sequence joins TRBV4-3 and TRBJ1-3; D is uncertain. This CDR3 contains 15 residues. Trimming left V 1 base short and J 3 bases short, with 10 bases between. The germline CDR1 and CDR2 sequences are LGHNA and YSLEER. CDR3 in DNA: TGCGCCAGCAGCCAAGTAGCGGGGTTTGGAAACACCATATATTTT. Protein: CASSQVAGFGNTIYF.

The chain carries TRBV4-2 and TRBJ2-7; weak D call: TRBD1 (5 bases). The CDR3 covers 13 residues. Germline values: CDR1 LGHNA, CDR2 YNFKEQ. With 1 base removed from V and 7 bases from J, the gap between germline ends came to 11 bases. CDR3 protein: CASSQGRVGEQYF. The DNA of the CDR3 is TGTGCCAGCAGCCAAGGCAGGGTTGGGGAGCAGTACTTC.